These 27 T cell receptor beta chains came from one sample sequenced in a study of blood T cell repertoires in COVID-19 (dated by TCRdb to about 2020). The library came from the immunoSEQ multiplex PCR assay. TCRdb carries this immuneACCESS record with in-frame sequences only. Its versions omit some clonotypes, under half of them owing to an unresolved V gene in the studies checked, with the rest unexplained. The sample yields fewer than 300,000 clones; 80% to 90% were counted once. The ten largest clones capture over 5.5% of the sample. Sequences were obtained from peripheral blood. These receptors originate from a woman between 45 and 65 years old with COVID-19, enrolled during active disease.

The chain recombines TRBV6-5 with TRBJ2-7; 7 nucleotides agree with TRBD1. The germline V gene has CDR1 MNHEY and CDR2 SVGAGI. The CDR3 spans 13 residues. The V segment lost 5 bases and the J segment 3 bases; nucleotides outside the gene matches: 4. CDR3 coding DNA: TGTGCCAGCAGTAGGGGGCAGGGCTACGAGCAGTACTTC. This codes for CASSRGQGYEQYF.

The chain is built from TRBV12-3 or TRBV12-4 and TRBJ2-7; the match to TRBD1 covers 8 bases. The CDR3 sequence is 12 residues long. J lost 3 bases, V lost 5 bases, and 0 bases had no gene match. The DNA of the CDR3 is TGTGCCAGCAGTACAGGGGGCTACGAGCAGTACTTC. Its translation is CASSTGGYEQYF.

The chain couples TRBV6-2 or TRBV6-3 to TRBJ1-6; 7 positions match TRBD1. Germline-derived CDR1 and CDR2 are MNHEY and SVGEGT. With 6 bases clipped from V and 9 bases from J, the junction kept 8 bases outside the gene matches. CDR3 length: 14 residues. As DNA, the CDR3 is TGTGCCAGCAGCCCTGAGGGGGCAGTTTCACCCCTCCACTTT. Translating it yields CASSPEGAVSPLHF.

The gene calls are TRBV7-9 and TRBJ2-4, with 9 nucleotides matching TRBD1. V lost 5 bases and J lost 1; bases outside the gene matches: 6. CDR3 length: 16 residues. The germline gives CDR1 SEHNR, CDR2 FQNEAQ (reference sequence). CDR3 sequence: CASSPFGQGAKNIQYF. CDR3 DNA sequence: TGTGCCAGCAGCCCCTTTGGACAGGGGGCCAAAAACATTCAGTACTTC.

This rearrangement joins TRBV19 to TRBJ1-1, with D hard to call. V lost 5 bases and J lost 1, with 17 bases in between. Germline V gives CDR1 LNHDA, CDR2 SQIVND (reference sequence). This CDR3 has 16 amino acids. The CDR3 is CASSAQGNRWNTEAFF. Written as DNA, the CDR3 is TGTGCCAGTAGTGCGCAAGGAAACAGATGGAACACTGAAGCTTTCTTT.

The chain has TRBV6-5 and TRBJ1-2; perhaps TRBD1 as D (6 bases). This CDR3 contains 13 residues. Germline V gene data show CDR1 as MNHEY and CDR2 as SVGAGI. Trimming cost V 6 bases and J 4 bases, with 12 bases left between them. CDR3 amino acids: CASRAGQIYGYTF. The CDR3 nucleotides read TGTGCCAGCAGGGCCGGACAGATCTATGGCTACACCTTC.

The V call is TRBV11-2, the J call TRBJ2-7; the match to TRBD2 covers 8 bases. Germline CDR1 reads SGHAT; CDR2 reads FQNNGV. Trimming at V came to 7 bases and at J to 4 bases, leaving 15 bases not matched to a gene. This CDR3 has 16 amino acids. The CDR3: CASNPVGRSGSYEQYF. In nucleotides, the CDR3 is TGTGCCAGCAATCCCGTGGGGCGGAGCGGGAGTTACGAGCAGTACTTC.

V gene TRBV5-1 combines with J gene TRBJ1-1; D is perhaps TRBD1 (5 bases). The CDR3 runs to 11 residues. Looked up from germline, CDR1 is SGHRS and CDR2 is YFSETQ. V lost 7 bases to trimming and J lost 6 bases, with 10 bases between them. The chain's CDR3 is CASALGPEAFF. DNA for the CDR3: TGCGCCAGCGCTCTGGGGCCTGAAGCTTTCTTT.

The DNA of the CDR3 is TGTGCCACCAGTGTCCTAGCGGGGACCGGGGAGCTGTTTTTT. Translating gives CATSVLAGTGELFF. This chain joins TRBV24-1 and TRBJ2-2, with TRBD2 identical over 9 bases. CDR1 and CDR2 from the germline V gene are KGHDR and SFDVKD. This CDR3 has 14 amino acids. After removal of 5 bases from V and 5 bases from J, the junction contained 2 bases not matched to a gene.

The chain employs TRBV7-9 and TRBJ2-1; 13 bases match TRBD2. CDR1 is SEHNR and CDR2 is FQNEAQ in the germline V gene (reference sequence). Trimming removed 5 bases from V and 4 bases from J; junction bases left unmatched: 11. CDR3 size: 18 residues. In DNA form, the CDR3 reads TGTGCCAGCAGCGCCCCGGGACTAGCGGGGTCAGAATACAATGAGCAGTTCTTC. It encodes CASSAPGLAGSEYNEQFF.

This rearrangement joins TRBV12-5 to TRBJ2-7; 7 nucleotides line up with TRBD2. This CDR3 region has 15 residues. The V gene end was trimmed by 5 bases and the J gene end by 9 bases; junction bases not matched to a gene: 16. Germline loops: CDR1 LGHNT, CDR2 FRNRAP. The CDR3 DNA is TGTGCTAGTGGTCCCCGACTAGCTCTGAGGTCCCGGCAGTACTTC. Amino acids: CASGPRLALRSRQYF.

The rearrangement links TRBV29-1 to TRBJ1-1; no firm D call. Trimming cost V 6 bases and J 1 base, with 15 bases left between them. Germline V CDR1 and CDR2: SQVTM, ANQGSEA. The CDR3 is 14 residues long. Written as DNA, the CDR3 is TGCAGCGTGCCGAGGCGGGGAGGGAACACTGAAGCTTTCTTT. Protein sequence: CSVPRRGGNTEAFF.

This rearrangement joins TRBV11-2 to TRBJ1-1; D might be TRBD1 (6 bases). V lost 4 bases and J 8 bases, leaving 11 bases between the germline ends. Germline loops: CDR1 SGHAT, CDR2 FQNNGV. The CDR3 has 12 residues. The CDR3 spells CASSSPRGEAFF. For the CDR3, the DNA is TGTGCCAGCAGCTCTCCCAGGGGAGAAGCTTTCTTT.

The sample holds a few counts of this clone. The chain carries TRBV30 and TRBJ1-2; 8 bases are a match to TRBD1. CDR1 and CDR2 (germline): GTSNPN, SVGIG (reference sequence). The V segment lost 0 bases and the J segment 7 bases; nucleotides outside the gene matches: 4. This CDR3 contains 13 residues. CDR3 amino acids: CAWSVQGVGGYTF. The CDR3 nucleotides read TGTGCCTGGAGTGTACAGGGGGTGGGTGGCTACACCTTC.

This clone was found once. The chain joins TRBV5-1 to TRBJ2-6, with D unresolved. Trimming removed 4 bases at V and 4 bases at J, with 9 bases between. Per germline, CDR1 SGHRS and CDR2 YFSETQ. This CDR3 is built from 14 residues. The CDR3 nucleotides are TGCGCCAGCAGCGAGGCAGCCGGGGCCAACGTCCTGACTTTC. Translated, it gives CASSEAAGANVLTF.

The chain links TRBV19 to TRBJ2-1; D may be TRBD2 (5 bases). Trimming took 1 base from V and 0 from J, leaving 16 bases between them. The germline V gene encodes CDR1 LNHDA and CDR2 SQIVND (reference sequence). The CDR3 consists of 18 residues. CDR3 region: CASSIVRRGRVSYNEQFF. The CDR3 coding sequence is TGTGCCAGTAGTATAGTCCGACGGGGTAGAGTCTCCTACAATGAGCAGTTCTTC.

The gene calls are TRBV27 and TRBJ2-7, with D perhaps matching TRBD2 (5 bases). CDR1 and CDR2 from the germline V gene are MNHEY and SMNVEV (reference sequence). V gave up 7 bases and J gave up 6 bases, with 19 bases separating them. The CDR3 totals 14 residues. The CDR3 loop reads CASTPWVLAGEQYF. CDR3 bases: TGTGCCAGCACCCCATGGGTCCTCGCGGGCGAGCAGTACTTC.

The J gene is TRBJ1-2, the V gene TRBV7-9; D may be TRBD1 (5 bases). V was cut by 4 bases and J by 8 bases, with 11 bases left in between. This CDR3 is built from 12 residues. CDR1 and CDR2 (germline): SEHNR, FQNEAQ (reference sequence). The CDR3 here is CASSYGGSGYTF. The CDR3 DNA is TGTGCCAGCAGCTACGGGGGGTCCGGCTACACCTTC.

V and J are TRBV27 and TRBJ1-5; 8 nucleotides agree with TRBD1. The CDR3 length is 15 residues. Germline V CDR1 and CDR2: MNHEY, SMNVEV (reference sequence). With 4 bases clipped from V and 4 bases from J, the junction kept 6 bases outside the gene matches. CDR3 coding DNA: TGTGCCAGCAGTTCGGCAGGGGGCGGGAATCAGCCCCAGCATTTT. Translated, it gives CASSSAGGGNQPQHF.

The rearrangement uses TRBV7-9 and TRBJ1-4, with 8 positions matching TRBD1. Germline V gene lookup returns CDR1 SEHNR and CDR2 FQNEAQ (reference sequence). CDR3 length: 13 amino acids. V lost 5 bases, J lost 5 bases, and 1 base stayed unmatched. CDR3 in DNA: TGTGCCAGCAGCAGGGACAGGAATGAAAAACTGTTTTTT. Its protein is CASSRDRNEKLFF.

The genes are TRBV7-9 and TRBJ1-1, with a tentative D call TRBD1 (5 bases). Trimming took off 5 bases at V and 1 base at J, with 14 bases between the two ends. Germline loops: CDR1 SEHNR, CDR2 FQNEAQ (reference sequence). The CDR3 loop spans 15 amino acids. The CDR3 nucleotides are TGTGCCAGCAGCCCAGTAGGGCAGGGGAACACTGAAGCTTTCTTT. Residues: CASSPVGQGNTEAFF.

In its sample, this clone was seen once. The genes are TRBV5-4 and TRBJ1-2; 8 bases line up with TRBD1. Per the germline V gene, CDR1 is SGHNT and CDR2 is YYREEE (reference sequence). After removal of 4 bases from V and 4 bases from J, the junction contained 18 bases not matched to a gene. The CDR3 consists of 18 residues. CDR3 sequence (DNA): TGTGCCAGCAGCCCCCCTGCCGGGACAGGAGCCGACCGCTATGGCTACACCTTC. Translation gives CASSPPAGTGADRYGYTF.

V is TRBV9 and J is TRBJ2-7, with D unresolved. The CDR3 totals 15 residues. Germline V lookup: CDR1 SGDLS, CDR2 YYNGEE. The V and J ends lost 0 bases and 0 bases respectively, with 10 bases between them. CDR3 nucleotide sequence: TGTGCCAGCAGCGTAGGCCCCACCAGCTCCTACGAGCAGTACTTC. As protein: CASSVGPTSSYEQYF.

This clone has just a few counts. This chain joins TRBV5-1 and TRBJ1-2, with a weak D call TRBD1 (5 bases). This CDR3 spans 14 amino acids. V was clipped by 4 bases and J by 6 bases, with 16 bases between them. Germline CDR1 and CDR2: SGHRS and YFSETQ. The chain's CDR3 is CASSGGRSRNGYTF. For the CDR3, the DNA is TGCGCCAGCAGCGGGGGGAGATCCAGAAATGGCTACACCTTC.

The genes are TRBV27 and TRBJ2-3, with D possibly TRBD2 on 5 matching bases. CDR3 length equals 15 residues. The germline V and J ends were trimmed by 4 bases and 2 bases, with 13 bases remaining between them. Per germline, CDR1 MNHEY and CDR2 SMNVEV (reference sequence). DNA for the CDR3: TGTGCCAGCAGTTCTAGTAGGACTTACACAGATACGCAGTATTTT. Amino acid sequence: CASSSSRTYTDTQYF.

This clone was seen just once. This sequence joins TRBV29-1 and TRBJ2-1, with 7 nucleotides matching TRBD1. Losses at the gene ends were 4 bases for V and 7 bases for J; bases not matched to a gene: 7. This CDR3 region has 13 residues. Germline CDR1 is SQVTM and CDR2 is ANQGSEA. CDR3 sequence: CSVVDRAGNEQFF. The CDR3 coding sequence is TGCAGCGTTGTAGACAGGGCCGGGAATGAGCAGTTCTTC.

V is TRBV6-2 or TRBV6-3 and J is TRBJ1-6; TRBD1 matches at 7 bases. V shed 2 bases, J shed 14 bases, and the junction held 6 bases outside the gene matches. The CDR3 has 13 amino acids. Germline lookup yields CDR1 MNHEY and CDR2 SVGEGT. The CDR3, as DNA: TGTGCCAGCAGTTACGGCGACAGGGCATCCCTCCACTTT. Its protein is CASSYGDRASLHF.